What follows are 32 T cell receptor beta chains derived from one specimen sequenced in a study of human T cells and chemical hapten exposure. TCRdb independently ran MiXCR on the RACE reads; one entry per CDR3 protein. The sample lists 120,000 to 150,000 distinct CDR3 sequences, 12% occurring once. The time point: patch test 2, 6 weeks after DPC sensitization. Stated treatment: therapeutic diphenylcyclopropenone sensitization with weekly scalp DPC. The sequencing here drew on whole blood, taken in connection with sensitization to the hapten diphenylcyclopropenone (DPC). These receptors were collected from a woman aged 45-65 years with alopecia areata. Some clones in this sample may be carry-over from other donors' samples.

This clonotype was found once. The CDR3 ends on some other residue instead of the conserved phenylalanine or tryptophan, so this is likely a read error. This chain connects TRBV29-1 to TRBJ2-1; tentative D call: TRBD2 (6 bases). The CDR3 contains 14 residues. V shed 5 bases and J shed 9 bases, with 20 bases lying between them. Germline V gives CDR1 SQVTM, CDR2 ANQGSEA. The CDR3 spells CSVIRDSPIGEQFI. The DNA of the CDR3 is TGCAGCGTTATCCGGGACTCCCCTATCGGTGAGCAGTTCATC.

This clonotype was detected only a few times. This rearrangement joins TRBV7-2 to TRBJ2-5; 7 bases agree with TRBD2. This CDR3 region has 13 residues. The germline CDR1 and CDR2 sequences are SGHTA and FQGNSA. V lost 4 bases, J lost 4 bases, and 3 bases stayed unmatched. The CDR3 protein is CASSWAGAETQYF. The CDR3 DNA is TGTGCCAGCAGCTGGGCGGGAGCAGAGACCCAGTACTTC.

The chain uses TRBV7-9 and TRBJ2-3; TRBD2 matches 10 bases. The CDR3 contains 15 residues. Germline CDR1 reads SEHNR; CDR2 reads FQNEAQ (reference sequence). Germline trimming cut 5 bases from V and 5 bases from J; bases unmatched to any gene: 7. The CDR3 DNA is TGTGCCAGCAGCGTGAGCGGGGGGGCCGGAGATACGCAGTATTTT. Translating gives CASSVSGGAGDTQYF.

This chain joins TRBV20-1 and TRBJ2-3, with 10 bases lining up with TRBD2. This CDR3 is 14 amino acids long. With V trimmed by 0 bases and J by 6 bases, 3 bases remained unmatched. CDR1 DFQATT and CDR2 SNEGSKA come from the germline V gene (reference sequence). The CDR3 reads CSARETSGYDTQYF. The DNA for the CDR3 is TGCAGTGCTAGAGAGACTAGCGGGTATGATACGCAGTATTTT.

This clonotype has more than one count but fewer than ten. J is TRBJ1-5 and V is TRBV6-5; D gene ambiguous. In germline, CDR1 is MNHEY, CDR2 SVGAGI. The CDR3 extends over 13 amino acids. The V and J ends lost 0 bases and 5 bases respectively, with 5 bases between them. The CDR3 is CASSYSLDQPQHF. The CDR3, as DNA: TGTGCCAGCAGTTACTCCCTAGATCAGCCCCAGCATTTT.

This clonotype has only one observation. This chain connects TRBV18 to TRBJ2-1; D remains unclear. V was pared by 3 bases and J by 7 bases, with 13 bases between. The CDR3 is 14 residues long. Germline V gives CDR1 KGHSH, CDR2 LQKENI. CDR3: CASSPTPTGNEQFF. As DNA, the CDR3 is TGTGCCAGCTCACCTACCCCGACCGGGAATGAGCAGTTCTTC.

This clonotype has ten or more counts. V gene TRBV10-3 combines with J gene TRBJ2-7; no clear D gene. The germline gives CDR1 ENHRY, CDR2 SYGVKD. The CDR3 runs 14 residues. V lost 5 bases and J lost 5, with 16 bases in between. This CDR3 is CAISLGPQRNEQYF. In DNA form, the CDR3 reads TGTGCCATCAGTTTGGGTCCTCAAAGGAACGAGCAGTACTTC.

In its sample, this clonotype was seen many times. The chain has TRBV30 and TRBJ1-1; D might be TRBD1 (6 bases). V shed 0 bases and J shed 12 bases, with 11 bases lying between them. In germline, CDR1 is GTSNPN, CDR2 SVGIG (reference sequence). The CDR3 is 11 residues long. This CDR3 reads CAWSVLQGSFF. The CDR3 DNA reads TGTGCCTGGAGTGTGTTACAGGGCTCTTTCTTT.

This chain links TRBV5-1 with TRBJ2-7; tentatively, D is TRBD1 (6 bases). The CDR3 is made up of 15 amino acids. V lost 4 bases and J 5 bases, leaving 19 bases between the germline ends. Germline lookup yields CDR1 SGHRS and CDR2 YFSETQ. DNA of the CDR3: TGCGCCAGCAGCATTGGGACCAGGGGCGTCGACGAGCAGTACTTC. This gives the protein CASSIGTRGVDEQYF.

The chain has TRBV6-5 and TRBJ1-1; D not resolved. Germline V gene sequence: CDR1 MNHEY, CDR2 SVGAGI. Trimming left V 1 base short and J 1 base short, with 7 bases between. This CDR3 is built from 14 residues. Here the CDR3 DNA reads TGTGCCAGCAGTTACTGGCAGAGGAACACTGAAGCTTTCTTT. Amino acid sequence: CASSYWQRNTEAFF.

This chain links TRBV20-1 with TRBJ2-3; 9 bases line up with TRBD2. Germline V gene lookup returns CDR1 DFQATT and CDR2 SNEGSKA (reference sequence). V lost 4 bases and J lost 1; bases outside the gene matches: 3. The CDR3 is made up of 14 amino acids. The CDR3: CSATLAGRTDTQYF. The CDR3 DNA sequence: TGCAGTGCTACTCTAGCGGGGCGCACAGATACGCAGTATTTT.

V usage is TRBV11-2 and J usage is TRBJ2-1; 10 nucleotides line up with TRBD2. Germline values: CDR1 SGHAT, CDR2 FQNNGV. The CDR3 is made up of 16 amino acids. V lost 0 bases to trimming and J lost 7 bases; unmatched junction nucleotides: 6. This chain's CDR3 is CASSLEGTSGKNEQFF. The CDR3 DNA is TGTGCCAGCAGCTTAGAGGGAACTAGCGGGAAGAATGAGCAGTTCTTC.

The chain combines TRBV28 with TRBJ2-7; weak D call: TRBD2 (7 bases). Germline values: CDR1 MDHEN, CDR2 SYDVKM. The CDR3 is 14 amino acids. Trimming removed 3 bases at V and 7 bases at J, with 16 bases between. CDR3 sequence (DNA): TGTGCCAGCAGTTTGGGGGGGGCGCCCAAAGAGCAGTACTTC. It translates to CASSLGGAPKEQYF.

This clonotype was seen ten or more times. This chain connects TRBV4-2 to TRBJ1-3; D gene unclear. V was trimmed by 4 bases and J by 2 bases, leaving 9 bases between them. Germline V gene data show CDR1 as LGHNA and CDR2 as YNFKEQ. CDR3 length: 14 residues. DNA of the CDR3: TGTGCCAGCAGCCTCAGTAGGGCTGGAAACACCATATATTTT. It encodes CASSLSRAGNTIYF.

The V call is TRBV11-2, the J call TRBJ2-3; D might be TRBD2 (6 bases). Germline-derived CDR1 and CDR2 are SGHAT and FQNNGV. This CDR3 spans 12 amino acids. The ends were cut back, 5 bases at V and 13 bases at J, with 16 bases in the middle. For the CDR3, the DNA is TGTGCCAGCAGCACCTCTAGCGTCCGAAAGTATTTT. It specifies CASSTSSVRKYF. The entire variable domain, with the rest obtained from reference TRBV11-2 and TRBJ2-3, is as follows: EAGVAQSPRYKIIEKRQSVAFWCNPISGHATLYWYQQILGQGPKLLIQFQNNGVVDDSQLPKDRFSAERLKGVDSTLKIQPAKLEDSAVYLCASSTSSVRKYFGPGTRLTVL.

Concerning this clonotype itself: One junction end does not reproduce the germline sequence, and a read error may be involved. V gene TRBV12-3 or TRBV12-4 combines with J gene TRBJ2-3; 7 nucleotides match TRBD2. The CDR3 is 13 amino acids. The CDR3 sequence: CASRLAGTETQYF. The CDR3 bases are TGTGCCAGCAGGTTAGCGGGTACCGAGACGCAGTATTTT.

The chain uses TRBV19 and TRBJ2-7; TRBD2 matches at 8 bases. This CDR3 has 15 amino acids. The V gene's germline CDR1 is LNHDA and CDR2 SQIVND (reference sequence). J lost 0 bases, V lost 3 bases, and 4 bases had no gene match. The CDR3 region is CASSIVAGYSYEQYF. In DNA form, the CDR3 reads TGTGCCAGTAGTATTGTAGCGGGGTACTCCTACGAGCAGTACTTC.

This clonotype was detected a few times. The genes are TRBV12-3 or TRBV12-4 and TRBJ1-2; maybe TRBD1 (6 bases). The CDR3 consists of 14 residues. Trimming pared 2 bases from V and 2 bases from J, leaving 9 bases between. CDR3 loop: CASSLWGRNYGYTF. CDR3 nucleotides: TGTGCCAGCAGTTTATGGGGGCGGAACTATGGCTACACCTTC.

The CDR3 spells CASSHPTSYGYTF. The CDR3, as DNA: TGTGCCAGCAGCCATCCGACGAGCTATGGCTACACCTTC. This rearrangement joins TRBV3-1 to TRBJ1-2; D gene uncertain. This CDR3 is 13 amino acids long. Germline CDR1 LGHDT, CDR2 YNNKEL (reference sequence). V was clipped by 3 bases and J by 4 bases, with 9 bases between them.

The genes are TRBV12-3 or TRBV12-4 and TRBJ2-2, with 11 bases lining up with TRBD2. Losses at the gene ends were 5 bases for V and 4 bases for J; bases not matched to a gene: 12. This CDR3 has 18 amino acids. CDR3 nucleotide sequence: TGTGCCAGCAGTGCACCCCGCAGGCTAGCGGGAGGCACCGGGGAGCTGTTTTTT. This translates into CASSAPRRLAGGTGELFF.

This clonotype was counted a few times. CDR3 nucleotide sequence: TGTGCCAGCAGCTTTCTGACAGGGGGTGGACCTACATGGGCTGAAGCTTTCTTT. The encoded protein is CASSFLTGGGPTWAEAFF. V gene TRBV7-6 combines with J gene TRBJ1-1; 9 bases agree with TRBD1. V shed 3 bases, J shed 6 bases, and the junction held 17 bases outside the gene matches. This CDR3 is 18 amino acids long. CDR1 is SGHVS and CDR2 is FNYEAQ in the germline V gene.

This clonotype was seen many times. The gene calls are TRBV20-1 and TRBJ2-1; 9 bases are a match to TRBD1. The germline CDR1 and CDR2 sequences are DFQATT and SNEGSKA (reference sequence). This CDR3 comprises 15 residues. Unmatched junction bases numbered 8, after V lost 3 bases and J lost 5 bases. Written as DNA, the CDR3 is TGCAGTGCTAGGGGAACAGGGGGCAAGGACAATGAGCAGTTCTTC. It yields the protein CSARGTGGKDNEQFF.

This clonotype appeared a few times. CDR3 protein: CASTFGGARNNQPQHF. DNA for the CDR3: TGTGCCAGCACCTTCGGGGGGGCCCGGAACAATCAGCCCCAGCATTTT. The chain uses TRBV6-1 and TRBJ1-5; TRBD1 might be the D (6 bases). This CDR3 contains 16 residues. V lost 7 bases and J 3 bases, leaving 19 bases between the germline ends. Germline V lookup: CDR1 MNHNS, CDR2 SASEGT.

V usage is TRBV20-1 and J usage is TRBJ2-5, with 8 bases aligning to TRBD2. The CDR3 is 14 residues long. CDR1 DFQATT and CDR2 SNEGSKA come from the germline V gene (reference sequence). V lost 7 bases to trimming and J lost 1 base; unmatched junction nucleotides: 8. In DNA form, the CDR3 reads TGCAGTGGCCGCCACGGGACTAGCCAAGAGACCCAGTACTTC. It is translated as CSGRHGTSQETQYF.

This clonotype was observed a few times. This chain links TRBV29-1 with TRBJ2-5; the match to TRBD2 covers 8 bases. This CDR3 contains 13 residues. Germline values: CDR1 SQVTM, CDR2 ANQGSEA. J gave up 4 bases and V 2 bases, and 3 bases lay outside the gene matches. The CDR3 loop is CSVERAGVETQYF. CDR3 DNA sequence: TGCAGCGTTGAAAGAGCGGGAGTAGAGACCCAGTACTTC.

A few counts support this clonotype. V usage is TRBV3-1 and J usage is TRBJ2-3, with TRBD2 matching over 7 bases. Germline V gene data show CDR1 as LGHDT and CDR2 as YNNKEL (reference sequence). The CDR3 extends over 16 amino acids. V was pared by 0 bases and J by 1 base, with 4 bases of the junction left unmatched. DNA of the CDR3: TGTGCCAGCAGCCAAGAAGCCCTAGCGGGCACAGATACGCAGTATTTT. Encoded protein: CASSQEALAGTDTQYF.

V usage is TRBV30 and J usage is TRBJ2-1; the match to TRBD2 covers 15 bases. The CDR3 contains 15 residues. V lost 2 bases and J lost 9; bases outside the gene matches: 5. Germline loops: CDR1 GTSNPN, CDR2 SVGIG (reference sequence). CDR3 protein: CAWSRGLAGGIEQFF. The CDR3 nucleotides are TGTGCCTGGAGTCGCGGACTAGCGGGAGGGATTGAGCAGTTCTTC.

This clonotype was recorded a few times. The chain carries TRBV12-3 or TRBV12-4 and TRBJ2-7; possible D gene TRBD2, 6 bases. The V end lost 6 bases, the J end lost 0 bases, and 12 bases lay between the germline ends. The CDR3 totals 14 residues. Here the CDR3 reads CASRPHGSSYEQYF. In nucleotides, the CDR3 is TGTGCCAGCAGGCCCCACGGGAGCTCCTACGAGCAGTACTTC.

CDR3 sequence: CASSQGVAVSYEQYF. CDR3 nucleotide sequence: TGTGCCAGCAGCCAAGGGGTAGCGGTCTCCTACGAGCAGTACTTC. The V and J genes are TRBV3-1 and TRBJ2-7; possible D gene TRBD2, 6 bases. V lost 1 base to trimming and J lost 0 bases, with 10 bases between them. Germline assignment: CDR1 LGHDT and CDR2 YNNKEL (reference sequence). This CDR3 contains 15 residues.

This clonotype has only a few counts. The rearrangement links TRBV12-3 or TRBV12-4 to TRBJ2-1, with unresolved D. V was pared by 3 bases and J by 5 bases, with 8 bases between. CDR3 length equals 13 residues. The CDR3 spells CASSFRSNNEQFF. CDR3 DNA: TGTGCCAGCAGTTTTCGAAGTAACAATGAGCAGTTCTTC.

This clonotype was counted ten times or more. This chain links TRBV7-2 with TRBJ1-5; TRBD1 matches 10 bases. V lost 4 bases, J lost 7 bases, and 1 base stayed unmatched. Germline CDR1 SGHTA, CDR2 FQGNSA. There are 13 residues in the CDR3. CDR3 DNA: TGTGCCAGCAGCTCGACAGGGGGCCAGCCCCAGCATTTT. Translating gives CASSSTGGQPQHF. The complete variable domain, with remaining parts taken from reference TRBV7-2 and TRBJ1-5, reads GAGVSQSPSNKVTEKGKDVELRCDPISGHTALYWYRQSLGQGLEFLIYFQGNSAPDKSGLPSDRFSAERTGGSVSTLTIQRTQQEDSAVYLCASSSTGGQPQHFGDGTRLSIL.

This clonotype was seen more than once but under ten times. The chain is built from TRBV30 and TRBJ1-1; 9 bases align to TRBD1. The CDR3 loop spans 13 amino acids. The trim removed 4 bases at V and 3 bases at J, leaving 3 bases unmatched. The germline V gene encodes CDR1 GTSNPN and CDR2 SVGIG (reference sequence). CDR3 amino acids: CAWNRGLDTEAFF. The CDR3 DNA reads TGTGCCTGGAACAGGGGGCTGGACACTGAAGCTTTCTTT.